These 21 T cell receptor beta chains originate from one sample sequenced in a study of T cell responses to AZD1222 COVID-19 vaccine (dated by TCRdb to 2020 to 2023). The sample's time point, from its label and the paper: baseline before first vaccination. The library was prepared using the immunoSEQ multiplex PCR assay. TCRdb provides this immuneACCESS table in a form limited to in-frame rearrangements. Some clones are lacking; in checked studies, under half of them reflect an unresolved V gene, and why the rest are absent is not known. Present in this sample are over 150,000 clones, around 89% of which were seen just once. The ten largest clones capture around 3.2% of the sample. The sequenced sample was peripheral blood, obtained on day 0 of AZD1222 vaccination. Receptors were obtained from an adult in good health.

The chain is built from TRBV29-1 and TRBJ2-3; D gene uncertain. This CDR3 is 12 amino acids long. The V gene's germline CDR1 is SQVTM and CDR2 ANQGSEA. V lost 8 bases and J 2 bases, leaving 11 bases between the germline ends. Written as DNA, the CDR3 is TGCAGCCTTGCCACGGCCACAGATACGCAGTATTTT. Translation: CSLATATDTQYF.

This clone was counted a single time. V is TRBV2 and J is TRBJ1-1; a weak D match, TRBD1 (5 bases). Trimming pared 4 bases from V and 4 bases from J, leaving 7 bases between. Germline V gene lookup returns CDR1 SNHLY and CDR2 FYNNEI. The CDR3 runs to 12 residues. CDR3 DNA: TGTGCCAGCAGTGGACAGAGCACTGAAGCTTTCTTT. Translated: CASSGQSTEAFF.

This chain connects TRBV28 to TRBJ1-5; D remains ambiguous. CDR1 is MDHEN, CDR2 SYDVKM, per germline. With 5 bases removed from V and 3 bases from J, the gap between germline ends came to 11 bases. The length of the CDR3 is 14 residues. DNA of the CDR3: TGTGCCAGCAGTCGCCCCGGCAACAATCAGCCCCAGCATTTT. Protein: CASSRPGNNQPQHF.

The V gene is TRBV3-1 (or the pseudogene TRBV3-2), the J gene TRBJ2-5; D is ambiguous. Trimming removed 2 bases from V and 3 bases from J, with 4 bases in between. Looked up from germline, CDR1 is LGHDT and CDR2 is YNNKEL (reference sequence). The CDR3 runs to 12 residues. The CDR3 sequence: CASSQLEETQYF. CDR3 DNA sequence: TGTGCCAGCAGCCAACTAGAAGAGACCCAGTACTTC.

The CDR3 here is CASSGLAGATYNEQFF. CDR3 in DNA: TGTGCCAGCAGCGGACTAGCGGGGGCCACCTACAATGAGCAGTTCTTC. The rearrangement joins TRBV9 to TRBJ2-1; 12 bases fit TRBD2. Trimming cost V 3 bases and J 2 bases; bases outside gene matches: 3. CDR1 SGDLS and CDR2 YYNGEE come from the germline V gene. The CDR3 extends over 16 amino acids.

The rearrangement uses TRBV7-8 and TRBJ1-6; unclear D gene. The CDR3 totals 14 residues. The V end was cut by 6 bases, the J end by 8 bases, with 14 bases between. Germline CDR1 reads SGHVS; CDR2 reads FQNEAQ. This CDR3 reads CASSYAPEDSPLHF. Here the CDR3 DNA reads TGTGCCAGCAGTTATGCCCCGGAGGATTCACCCCTCCACTTT.

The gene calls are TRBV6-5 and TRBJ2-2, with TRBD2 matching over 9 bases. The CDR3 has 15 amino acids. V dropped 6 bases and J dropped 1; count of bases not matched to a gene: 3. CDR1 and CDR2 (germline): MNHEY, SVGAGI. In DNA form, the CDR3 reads TGTGCCAGCAGCCGGACTAGCGTGAACACCGGGGAGCTGTTTTTT. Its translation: CASSRTSVNTGELFF.

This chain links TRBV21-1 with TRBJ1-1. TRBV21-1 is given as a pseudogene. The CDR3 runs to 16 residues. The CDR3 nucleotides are TGTGCCAGCAGCAAAGTGGCAGTCTCTAGGGCCACTGAAGCTTTCTTT. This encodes CASSKVAVSRATEAFF.

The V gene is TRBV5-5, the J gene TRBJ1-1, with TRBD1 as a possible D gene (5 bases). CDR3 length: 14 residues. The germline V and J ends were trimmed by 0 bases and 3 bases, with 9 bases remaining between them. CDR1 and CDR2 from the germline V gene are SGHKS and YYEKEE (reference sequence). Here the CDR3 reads CASSLGGDYTEAFF. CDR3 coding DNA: TGTGCCAGCAGCTTGGGGGGCGATTACACTGAAGCTTTCTTT.

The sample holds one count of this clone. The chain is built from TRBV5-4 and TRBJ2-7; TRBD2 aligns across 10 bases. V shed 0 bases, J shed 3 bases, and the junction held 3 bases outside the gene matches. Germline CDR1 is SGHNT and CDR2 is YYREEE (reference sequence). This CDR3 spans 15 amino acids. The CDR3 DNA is TGTGCCAGCAGCTTGGTCTCTAGCGGGGGCTACGAGCAGTACTTC. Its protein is CASSLVSSGGYEQYF. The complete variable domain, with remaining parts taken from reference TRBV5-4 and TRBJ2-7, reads ETGVTQSPTHLIKTRGQQVTLRCSSQSGHNTVSWYQQALGQGPQFIFQYYREEENGRGNFPPRFSGLQFPNYSSELNVNALELDDSALYLCASSLVSSGGYEQYFGPGTRLTVT.

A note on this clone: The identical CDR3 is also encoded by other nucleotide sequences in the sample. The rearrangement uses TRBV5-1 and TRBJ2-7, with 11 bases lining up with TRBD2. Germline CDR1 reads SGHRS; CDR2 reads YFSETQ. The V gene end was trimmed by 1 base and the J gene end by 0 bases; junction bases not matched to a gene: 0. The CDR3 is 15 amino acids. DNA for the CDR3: TGCGCCAGCAGCTTGACTAGCGGGAGCTCCTACGAGCAGTACTTC. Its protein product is CASSLTSGSSYEQYF.

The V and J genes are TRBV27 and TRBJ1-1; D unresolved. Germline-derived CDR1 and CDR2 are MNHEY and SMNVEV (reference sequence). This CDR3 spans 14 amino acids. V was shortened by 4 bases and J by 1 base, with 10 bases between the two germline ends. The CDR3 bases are TGTGCCAGCAGTTCATTAGGGTCGAACACTGAAGCTTTCTTT. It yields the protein CASSSLGSNTEAFF.

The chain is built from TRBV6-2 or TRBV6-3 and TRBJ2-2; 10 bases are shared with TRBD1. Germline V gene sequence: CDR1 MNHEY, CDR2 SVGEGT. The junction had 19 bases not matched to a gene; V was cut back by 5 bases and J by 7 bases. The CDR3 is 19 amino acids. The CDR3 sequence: CASSKPGQGITSRIGELFF. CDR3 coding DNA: TGTGCCAGCAGTAAACCGGGACAGGGGATTACTTCGAGGATCGGGGAGCTGTTTTTT.

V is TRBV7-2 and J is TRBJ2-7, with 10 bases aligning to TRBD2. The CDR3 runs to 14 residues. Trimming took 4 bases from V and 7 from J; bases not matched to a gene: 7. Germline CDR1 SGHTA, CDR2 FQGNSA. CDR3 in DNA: TGTGCCAGCAGCTCAAGCGGGGGGGCTTGGGAGCAGTACTTC. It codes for CASSSSGGAWEQYF. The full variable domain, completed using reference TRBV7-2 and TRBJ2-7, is GAGVSQSPSNKVTEKGKDVELRCDPISGHTALYWYRQSLGQGLEFLIYFQGNSAPDKSGLPSDRFSAERTGGSVSTLTIQRTQQEDSAVYLCASSSSGGAWEQYFGPGTRLTVT.

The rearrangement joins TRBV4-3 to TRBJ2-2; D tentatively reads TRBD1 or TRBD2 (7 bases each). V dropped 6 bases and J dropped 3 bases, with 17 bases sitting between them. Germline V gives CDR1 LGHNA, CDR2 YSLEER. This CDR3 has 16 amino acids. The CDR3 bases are TGCGCCAGCAGTCCGACAGGGAGGGTAGACACCGGGGAGCTGTTTTTT. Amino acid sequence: CASSPTGRVDTGELFF.

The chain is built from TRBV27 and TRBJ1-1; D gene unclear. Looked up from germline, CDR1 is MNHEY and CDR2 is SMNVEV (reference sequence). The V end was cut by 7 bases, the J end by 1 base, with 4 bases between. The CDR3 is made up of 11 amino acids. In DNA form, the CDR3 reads TGTGCCAGCACTGGGAACACTGAAGCTTTCTTT. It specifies CASTGNTEAFF.

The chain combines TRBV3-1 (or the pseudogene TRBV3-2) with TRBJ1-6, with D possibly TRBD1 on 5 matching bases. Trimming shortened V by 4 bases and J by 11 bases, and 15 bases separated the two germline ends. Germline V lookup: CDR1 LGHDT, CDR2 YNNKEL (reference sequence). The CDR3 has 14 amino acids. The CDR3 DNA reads TGTGCCAGCAGCCCCGACAGCGCGGGTGCACCCCTCCACTTT. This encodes CASSPDSAGAPLHF.

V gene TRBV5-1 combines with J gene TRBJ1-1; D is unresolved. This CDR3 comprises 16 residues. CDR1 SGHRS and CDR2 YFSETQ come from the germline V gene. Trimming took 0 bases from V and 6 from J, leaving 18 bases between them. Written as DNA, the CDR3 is TGCGCCAGCAGCTTGGAGGTGGCGGGTGGGCGCGCTGAAGCTTTCTTT. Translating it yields CASSLEVAGGRAEAFF.

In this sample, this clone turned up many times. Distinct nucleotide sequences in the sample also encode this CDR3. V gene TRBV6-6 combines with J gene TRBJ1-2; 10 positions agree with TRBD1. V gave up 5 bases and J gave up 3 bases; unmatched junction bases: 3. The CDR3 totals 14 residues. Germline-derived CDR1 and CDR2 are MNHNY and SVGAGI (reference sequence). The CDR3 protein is CASSRTGGDYGYTF. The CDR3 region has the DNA TGTGCCAGCAGTCGGACAGGGGGAGACTATGGCTACACCTTC.

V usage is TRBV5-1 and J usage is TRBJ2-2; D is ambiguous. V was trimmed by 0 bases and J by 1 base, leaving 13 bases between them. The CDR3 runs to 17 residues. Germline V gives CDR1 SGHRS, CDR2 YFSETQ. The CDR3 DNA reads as TGCGCCAGCAGCTTGGCCGGGCTTACCATGAACACCGGGGAGCTGTTTTTT. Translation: CASSLAGLTMNTGELFF.

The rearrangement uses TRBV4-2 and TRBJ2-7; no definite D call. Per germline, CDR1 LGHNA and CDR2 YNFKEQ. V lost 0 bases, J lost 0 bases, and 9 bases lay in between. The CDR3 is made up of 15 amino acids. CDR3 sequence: CASSQDSGSSYEQYF. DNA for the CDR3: TGTGCCAGCAGCCAAGATTCTGGCAGCTCCTACGAGCAGTACTTC.